One and the same sample provided the 30 T cell receptor beta chains below, sequenced in a study of blood T cell repertoires in COVID-19 (TCRdb year 2020). Library creation used the immunoSEQ multiplex PCR assay. What TCRdb holds here is the immuneACCESS table cut down to in-frame rearrangements. Part of the clones is not present; checked against another copy, under half of the missing clones reflect an unresolved V gene, and the others are unexplained. The sample includes a few hundred thousand clones, with less than 90% observed a single time. Of the sample, roughly 7.1% is held by the ten largest clones. Sequencing input: peripheral blood. These TCRs come from a woman in her sixties with COVID-19, enrolled during active disease.

The chain couples TRBV4-1 to TRBJ2-3; TRBD2 agrees at 13 bases. Trimming removed 1 base from V and 6 bases from J; junction bases left unmatched: 4. The CDR3 sequence is 16 residues long. Germline CDR1 and CDR2: MGHRA and YSYEKL. The CDR3 protein is CASSQGLAGGPDTQYF. CDR3 nucleotides: TGCGCCAGCAGCCAAGGACTAGCGGGGGGACCGGATACGCAGTATTTT.

This clone was detected a few times. The chain is built from TRBV7-2 and TRBJ2-2, with D unresolved. Germline-derived CDR1 and CDR2 are SGHTA and FQGNSA. Deletions cut 11 bases from V and 1 base from J, with 11 bases between. The CDR3 extends over 13 amino acids. CDR3 region: CAGKRQNTGELFF. The CDR3 nucleotides read TGTGCCGGAAAACGACAGAACACCGGGGAGCTGTTTTTT.

The rearrangement uses TRBV29-1 and TRBJ2-7; 10 bases map to TRBD2. The CDR3 has 15 residues. The V segment lost 7 bases and the J segment 6 bases; nucleotides outside the gene matches: 15. Germline CDR1 and CDR2: SQVTM and ANQGSEA. The DNA of the CDR3 is TGCAGCGCCGAAGGGGCTAGCGGGGGTCTGGGCGAGCAGTACTTC. Translated, it gives CSAEGASGGLGEQYF.

Concerning this clone itself: Within the sample, other DNA sequences also encode this same CDR3. The J gene is TRBJ2-1, the V gene TRBV5-1, with 12 bases that match TRBD2. The germline V gene has CDR1 SGHRS and CDR2 YFSETQ. Unmatched junction bases numbered 3, after V lost 4 bases and J lost 4 bases. This CDR3 is 15 amino acids long. CDR3 sequence reads: CASSPTSGGYNEQFF. The CDR3 DNA follows: TGCGCCAGCAGCCCTACTAGCGGGGGGTACAATGAGCAGTTCTTC.

V gene TRBV15 combines with J gene TRBJ1-2, with D possibly being TRBD1 (6 bases). Germline-derived CDR1 and CDR2 are LNHNV and YYDKDF (reference sequence). V gave up 5 bases and J gave up 7 bases, with 11 bases separating them. The CDR3 sequence is 12 residues long. CDR3 DNA: TGTGCCACCAGCGGAGGGACATTTGGCTACACCTTC. Amino acids: CATSGGTFGYTF. Full variable domain (missing parts from reference TRBV15 and TRBJ1-2): DAMVIQNPRYQVTQFGKPVTLSCSQTLNHNVMYWYQQKSSQAPKLLFHYYDKDFNNEADTPDNFQSRRPNTSFCFLDIRSPGLGDTAMYLCATSGGTFGYTFGSGTRLTVV.

V and J are TRBV11-3 and TRBJ1-1; perhaps TRBD1 as D (6 bases). Germline CDR1 is SGHNT and CDR2 is YENEEA. V lost 5 bases, J lost 6 bases, and 10 bases lay in between. CDR3 size: 12 residues. The CDR3 is CASSRYRAEAFF. For the CDR3, the DNA is TGTGCCAGCAGCCGATACAGGGCTGAAGCTTTCTTT.

The rearrangement links TRBV28 to TRBJ2-3; perhaps TRBD1 as D (5 bases). V lost 7 bases and J lost 0, with 11 bases in between. Germline V gives CDR1 MDHEN, CDR2 SYDVKM. The CDR3 is made up of 14 amino acids. Here the CDR3 DNA reads TGTGCCAGCACCCTGGGGCAGAGCACAGATACGCAGTATTTT. Translation: CASTLGQSTDTQYF.

The chain joins TRBV19 to TRBJ2-5; 9 bases are shared with TRBD2. The V gene end was trimmed by 9 bases and the J gene end by 2 bases; junction bases not matched to a gene: 1. Germline loops: CDR1 LNHDA, CDR2 SQIVND (reference sequence). The CDR3 is 12 amino acids. The CDR3 loop reads CASSGGQETQYF. CDR3 DNA: TGTGCCAGCAGCGGGGGGCAAGAGACCCAGTACTTC.

The V gene is TRBV4-1, the J gene TRBJ2-1; D not certain. This CDR3 comprises 17 residues. Germline V gene lookup returns CDR1 MGHRA and CDR2 YSYEKL. V lost 1 base to trimming and J lost 4 bases, with 17 bases between them. CDR3 in amino acids: CASSQVVAVSEYNEQFF. The CDR3 coding sequence is TGCGCCAGCAGCCAAGTAGTGGCGGTTTCGGAATACAATGAGCAGTTCTTC.

The chain uses TRBV11-2 and TRBJ1-1; the D is unclear. V shed 2 bases and J shed 4 bases, with 5 bases lying between them. Germline lookup yields CDR1 SGHAT and CDR2 FQNNGV. This CDR3 contains 12 residues. The CDR3 loop reads CASSLSGTEAFF. Here the CDR3 DNA reads TGTGCCAGCAGCTTATCAGGCACTGAAGCTTTCTTT.

This clone was seen once. The chain has TRBV4-3 and TRBJ1-1; D not certain. CDR1 and CDR2 (germline): LGHNA, YSLEER. The V end lost 0 bases, the J end lost 2 bases, and 10 bases lay between the germline ends. The length of the CDR3 is 15 residues. This chain's CDR3 is CASSQDGGFNTEAFF. DNA for the CDR3: TGCGCCAGCAGCCAAGACGGCGGGTTCAACACTGAAGCTTTCTTT.

This clone was observed a handful of times. The chain recombines TRBV5-5 with TRBJ1-5; perhaps TRBD1 as D (5 bases). The CDR3 sequence is 17 residues long. V was cut by 1 base and J by 0 bases, with 14 bases left in between. The germline V gene has CDR1 SGHKS and CDR2 YYEKEE (reference sequence). CDR3 region: CASSLNAAGHSNQPQHF. The CDR3 nucleotides read TGTGCCAGCAGCTTGAATGCGGCAGGGCATAGCAATCAGCCCCAGCATTTT.

The chain links TRBV7-9 to TRBJ1-1; maybe TRBD1 (6 bases). Between the trimmed V and J ends, which lost 5 bases and 4 bases, there was a span of 20 bases. Germline V lookup: CDR1 SEHNR, CDR2 FQNEAQ (reference sequence). The CDR3 loop spans 16 amino acids. The CDR3 DNA reads as TGTGCCAGCAGCCCTCCTGGGGGCATTTGGGGCACTGAAGCTTTCTTT. Residues: CASSPPGGIWGTEAFF. The variable domain in full, with the rest retrieved from reference TRBV7-9 and TRBJ1-1, is DTGVSQNPRHKITKRGQNVTFRCDPISEHNRLYWYRQTLGQGPEFLTYFQNEAQLEKSRLLSDRFSAERPKGSFSTLEIQRTEQGDSAMYLCASSPPGGIWGTEAFFGQGTRLTVV.

CDR3 residues: CAIRSSLAVGDTQYF. The DNA of the CDR3 is TGTGCCATCAGATCGTCCCTAGCGGTAGGAGATACGCAGTATTTT. The rearrangement joins TRBV10-3 to TRBJ2-3, with TRBD2 matching 7 bases. V gave up 6 bases and J gave up 5 bases; unmatched junction bases: 11. CDR3 length equals 15 residues. Germline V gives CDR1 ENHRY, CDR2 SYGVKD.

The J gene is TRBJ1-2, the V gene TRBV19, with 8 bases matching TRBD1. The germline V gene encodes CDR1 LNHDA and CDR2 SQIVND (reference sequence). With 4 bases clipped from V and 2 bases from J, the junction kept 3 bases outside the gene matches. The CDR3 totals 14 residues. The CDR3 spells CASSRGQVNYGYTF. The CDR3 nucleotides read TGTGCCAGTAGTAGGGGACAGGTCAACTATGGCTACACCTTC.

V is TRBV4-1 and J is TRBJ1-2, with a weak D call TRBD1 (5 bases). The CDR3 extends over 13 amino acids. The germline V gene has CDR1 MGHRA and CDR2 YSYEKL. The V end was cut by 4 bases, the J end by 7 bases, with 13 bases between. The CDR3 DNA sequence: TGCGCCAGCAGCCGGGGGGGAACAGGTGGCTACACCTTC. Translation: CASSRGGTGGYTF.

The chain joins TRBV6-5 to TRBJ2-7, with 7 nucleotides matching TRBD1. This CDR3 is built from 13 residues. Germline CDR1 and CDR2: MNHEY and SVGAGI. J was trimmed by 4 bases and V by 6 bases; bases with no gene match: 6. The CDR3 is CASSQGVRYEQYF. The CDR3 DNA reads TGTGCCAGCAGCCAGGGGGTGCGGTACGAGCAGTACTTC.

This rearrangement joins TRBV27 to TRBJ1-2, with D unclear. From germline, CDR1 is MNHEY and CDR2 SMNVEV (reference sequence). This CDR3 spans 13 amino acids. V gave up 2 bases and J gave up 4 bases, with 8 bases separating them. CDR3 bases: TGTGCCAGCAGTTTACAGGCCACCTATGGCTACACCTTC. It yields the protein CASSLQATYGYTF.

The chain recombines TRBV10-3 with TRBJ1-1; a possible D gene is TRBD1 (6 bases). The CDR3 consists of 15 residues. CDR1 and CDR2 from the germline V gene are ENHRY and SYGVKD. V was cut by 3 bases and J by 0 bases, with 11 bases left in between. CDR3 bases: TGTGCCATCAGTGATACAGGGAAGATGAACACTGAAGCTTTCTTT. Residues: CAISDTGKMNTEAFF.

A remark on this clone: Other nucleotide sequences in the sample specify the same CDR3. This chain uses TRBV3-1 (or the pseudogene TRBV3-2) with TRBJ2-2; D may be TRBD1 (5 bases). CDR3 length equals 13 residues. V lost 2 bases and J 4 bases, leaving 5 bases between the germline ends. The V gene's germline CDR1 is LGHDT and CDR2 YNNKEL (reference sequence). CDR3 nucleotides: TGTGCCAGCAGCCAAAGGGGCACCGGGGAGCTGTTTTTT. This encodes CASSQRGTGELFF.

V usage is TRBV18 and J usage is TRBJ2-3, with TRBD2 matching over 7 bases. The CDR3 loop spans 16 amino acids. Trimming removed 3 bases from V and 6 bases from J; junction bases left unmatched: 12. CDR1 is KGHSH, CDR2 LQKENI, per germline. CDR3 residues: CASSPQAAGRIDTQYF. The CDR3 coding sequence is TGTGCCAGCTCACCCCAGGCAGCGGGGCGTATCGATACGCAGTATTTT.

The CDR3 sequence is CASSRDRKISGNTIYF. As DNA, the CDR3 is TGTGCCAGCAGCAGGGACAGAAAGATCTCTGGAAACACCATATATTTT. This chain joins TRBV21-1 and TRBJ1-3; the table gives TRBD1 as D, unverified against the DNA. TRBV21-1 is a recognized pseudogene. The CDR3 length is 16 residues.

This rearrangement joins TRBV16 to TRBJ1-5; D is perhaps TRBD1 (5 bases). Germline values: CDR1 KGHSY, CDR2 FQNENV. This CDR3 region has 15 residues. Trimming removed 0 bases from V and 3 bases from J, with 9 bases in between. CDR3 nucleotides: TGTGCCAGCAGCCAATCTGGGGACTACAATCAGCCCCAGCATTTT. Translating it yields CASSQSGDYNQPQHF.

The rearrangement links TRBV7-8 to TRBJ1-2, with D perhaps TRBD1 (5 bases). CDR1 is SGHVS, CDR2 FQNEAQ, per germline. Trimming left V 5 bases short and J 3 bases short, with 13 bases between. The CDR3 has 14 residues. CDR3 nucleotide sequence: TGTGCCAGCAGCCAGCAGGCGGGGGACTATGGCTACACCTTC. Translation: CASSQQAGDYGYTF.

The chain recombines TRBV6-5 with TRBJ1-2, with D perhaps TRBD1 (6 bases). The ends were cut back, 6 bases at V and 4 bases at J, with 12 bases in the middle. The germline gives CDR1 MNHEY, CDR2 SVGAGI. This CDR3 region has 13 residues. CDR3 in DNA: TGTGCCAGCAGAGATACAGGGACCTATGGCTACACCTTC. Protein product: CASRDTGTYGYTF.

The chain carries TRBV9 and TRBJ2-5; 8 bases are shared with TRBD2. The germline gives CDR1 SGDLS, CDR2 YYNGEE. With 0 bases clipped from V and 5 bases from J, the junction kept 6 bases outside the gene matches. The length of the CDR3 is 15 residues. The DNA of the CDR3 is TGTGCCAGCAGCGTAGCCAGCGGGGGCGGGGAGACCCAGTACTTC. Amino acid sequence: CASSVASGGGETQYF.

The chain uses TRBV2 and TRBJ1-5, with D hard to call. Germline lookup yields CDR1 SNHLY and CDR2 FYNNEI. The length of the CDR3 is 16 residues. Trimming stripped 0 bases from V and 6 bases from J, with 15 bases between. The CDR3 reads CASSEAGRAGGQPQHF. CDR3 in DNA: TGTGCCAGCAGTGAAGCGGGCCGGGCAGGAGGTCAGCCCCAGCATTTT.

This clone was recorded only once. The rearrangement uses TRBV28 and TRBJ2-3; 8 bases are shared with TRBD2. The germline CDR1 and CDR2 sequences are MDHEN and SYDVKM. CDR3 length: 18 amino acids. The V gene end was trimmed by 2 bases and the J gene end by 0 bases; junction bases not matched to a gene: 10. The CDR3 is CASSLIFGSGDSTDTQYF. In nucleotides, the CDR3 is TGTGCCAGCAGTTTAATCTTCGGTAGCGGGGATAGCACAGATACGCAGTATTTT.

This clone was detected a few times. The gene calls are TRBV24-1 and TRBJ2-5; tentative D call: TRBD2 (6 bases). V lost 5 bases to trimming and J lost 5 bases, with 11 bases between them. This CDR3 has 13 residues. CDR1 is KGHDR and CDR2 is SFDVKD in the germline V gene. The CDR3 reads CATSASGTETQYF. For the CDR3, the DNA is TGTGCCACCAGTGCCTCGGGGACTGAGACCCAGTACTTC.

The chain combines TRBV6-1 with TRBJ1-2, with D maybe TRBD1 (5 bases). The CDR3 is 13 amino acids. The germline V gene has CDR1 MNHNS and CDR2 SASEGT. The ends were cut back, 2 bases at V and 2 bases at J, with 6 bases in the middle. CDR3 nucleotide sequence: TGTGCCAGCAGTGAAAACAGGAACTATGGCTACACCTTC. This gives the protein CASSENRNYGYTF.